Below are 32 T cell receptor beta chains sequenced from a single sample in a study of radiotherapy plus CTLA-4 blockade in lung cancer (dated by TCRdb to 2017 to 2018). Library creation used the immunoSEQ multiplex PCR assay. TCRdb mirrors the immuneACCESS table, restricted to in-frame sequences. Some clones are absent from its copies; in checked studies, under half trace to an unresolved V gene, and the reason for the others is unknown. This sample comprises tens of thousands of clones, around three quarters of them detected only once. Of the sample, approximately 4.4% is held by the ten largest clones. This specimen was peripheral blood, taken from a patient treated with radiotherapy plus ipilimumab. Source of these receptors: a human donor with non-small cell lung cancer who had a complete response to radiotherapy plus ipilimumab.

The chain employs TRBV5-5 and TRBJ1-5; TRBD1 matches at 7 bases. Losses at the gene ends were 3 bases for V and 5 bases for J; bases not matched to a gene: 2. The CDR3 loop spans 13 amino acids. Germline V CDR1 and CDR2: SGHKS, YYEKEE (reference sequence). The CDR3 loop is CASSSQGDQPQHF. The CDR3 DNA follows: TGTGCCAGCAGCTCTCAGGGGGATCAGCCCCAGCATTTT.

This clone was counted a single time. This chain uses TRBV10-3 with TRBJ2-5; D might be TRBD2 (5 bases). The CDR3 loop spans 13 amino acids. From germline, CDR1 is ENHRY and CDR2 SYGVKD. The V and J ends lost 4 bases and 2 bases respectively, with 8 bases between them. The CDR3 DNA reads TGTGCCATCAGTGGTCGGGGACAAGAGACCCAGTACTTC. Residues: CAISGRGQETQYF.

This clone was counted between two and nine times. The genes are TRBV11-2 and TRBJ2-7; D is perhaps TRBD1 or TRBD2 (5 bases each). Germline CDR1 reads SGHAT; CDR2 reads FQNNGV. Trimming pared 5 bases from V and 3 bases from J, leaving 23 bases between. CDR3 length: 17 residues. The CDR3 DNA follows: TGTGCCAGCAGCGCAAGCTACCGGGACGACCAGATCTACGAGCAGTACGTC. Protein product: CASSASYRDDQIYEQYV.

The gene calls are TRBV7-9 and TRBJ2-3; a possible D gene is TRBD1 (5 bases). This CDR3 is 15 amino acids long. Germline V gene sequence: CDR1 SEHNR, CDR2 FQNEAQ (reference sequence). Trimming took 4 bases from V and 0 from J, leaving 11 bases between them. As DNA, the CDR3 is TGTGCCAGCAGCTATGGACATTCTAGCACAGATACGCAGTATTTT. Its protein is CASSYGHSSTDTQYF.

This chain joins TRBV9 and TRBJ2-1, with D unclear. The CDR3 covers 15 residues. Germline assignment: CDR1 SGDLS and CDR2 YYNGEE. Trimming stripped 4 bases from V and 1 base from J, with 12 bases between. DNA of the CDR3: TGTGCCAGCAGCCCTATCTGGGGTTCCTACAATGAGCAGTTCTTC. This sequence encodes CASSPIWGSYNEQFF. Together with reference TRBV9 and TRBJ2-1, the CDR3 gives the full variable domain: DSGVTQTPKHLITATGQRVTLRCSPRSGDLSVYWYQQSLDQGLQFLIQYYNGEERAKGNILERFSAQQFPDLHSELNLSSLELGDSALYFCASSPIWGSYNEQFFGPGTRLTVL.

By its share, this clone is medium-sized. The chain combines TRBV4-3 with TRBJ1-6; D is uncertain. This CDR3 region has 14 residues. Trimming took off 0 bases at V and 6 bases at J, with 6 bases between the two ends. Germline lookup yields CDR1 LGHNA and CDR2 YSLEER. CDR3 coding DNA: TGCGCCAGCAGCCAAGATCCCGGTAATTCACCCCTCCACTTT. Its translation: CASSQDPGNSPLHF.

CDR3 bases: TGTGCCTGGAGTGAGGAAAATTCACCCCTCCACTTT. Its translation is CAWSEENSPLHF. The chain recombines TRBV30 with TRBJ1-6; D uncertain. This CDR3 is 12 amino acids long. Germline CDR1 GTSNPN, CDR2 SVGIG (reference sequence). Deletions cut 1 base from V and 7 bases from J, with 5 bases between. The full variable domain, completed using reference TRBV30 and TRBJ1-6, is SQTIHQWPATLVQPVGSPLSLECTVEGTSNPNLYWYRQAAGRGLQLLFYSVGIGQISSEVPQNLSASRPQDRQFILSSKKLLLSDSGFYLCAWSEENSPLHFGNGTRLTVT.

CDR3: CASSPDGYGYTF. As DNA, the CDR3 is TGTGCCAGCAGCCCGGACGGCTATGGCTACACCTTC. The chain uses TRBV5-6 and TRBJ1-2, with D uncertain. Looked up from germline, CDR1 is SGHDT and CDR2 is YYEEEE. Trimming stripped 4 bases from V and 4 bases from J, with 8 bases between. The CDR3 extends over 12 amino acids.

The J gene is TRBJ1-2, the V gene TRBV30; a weak D match, TRBD1 (5 bases). Trimming pared 0 bases from V and 6 bases from J, leaving 17 bases between. The CDR3 is 15 residues long. CDR1 is GTSNPN, CDR2 SVGIG, per germline (reference sequence). CDR3 sequence reads: CAWSVLGPNRDGYTF. CDR3 in DNA: TGTGCCTGGAGTGTACTGGGGCCGAACCGGGATGGCTACACCTTC.

This clone was seen just once. This chain connects TRBV7-2 to TRBJ1-2, with 8 nucleotides matching TRBD1. The germline CDR1 and CDR2 sequences are SGHTA and FQGNSA. The CDR3 is 15 residues long. V shed 4 bases and J 8 bases; nucleotides not matched to a gene: 12. The CDR3 sequence is CASSYQTGAKGGYTF. CDR3 sequence (DNA): TGTGCCAGCAGCTACCAGACAGGGGCGAAGGGAGGCTACACCTTC.

J is TRBJ1-2 and V is TRBV6-1; D is uncertain. V lost 7 bases and J lost 5, with 14 bases in between. Looked up from germline, CDR1 is MNHNS and CDR2 is SASEGT. The CDR3 is made up of 13 amino acids. The CDR3 nucleotides are TGTGCCAGCACGGTGGGAGTTTCTTATGGCTACACCTTC. Its protein is CASTVGVSYGYTF.

The chain has TRBV11-3 and TRBJ1-1; D is uncertain. CDR1 is SGHNT, CDR2 YENEEA, per germline. Trimming removed 10 bases from V and 0 bases from J, with 12 bases in between. The CDR3 has 13 residues. CDR3 DNA sequence: TGTGCCACCCGGGTCAACCTGAACACTGAAGCTTTCTTT. Protein sequence: CATRVNLNTEAFF.

The chain recombines TRBV27 with TRBJ1-2; D unresolved. Looked up from germline, CDR1 is MNHEY and CDR2 is SMNVEV (reference sequence). The germline V and J ends were trimmed by 7 bases and 4 bases, with 13 bases remaining between them. This CDR3 is built from 13 residues. CDR3 sequence: CASTPDGLYGYTF. The CDR3 DNA follows: TGTGCCAGCACCCCGGACGGACTCTATGGCTACACCTTC.

The gene calls are TRBV10-3 and TRBJ2-2; a weak D match, TRBD2 (7 bases). This CDR3 has 16 amino acids. V was clipped by 0 bases and J by 4 bases, with 12 bases between them. The germline V gene encodes CDR1 ENHRY and CDR2 SYGVKD. DNA of the CDR3: TGTGCCATCAGTGAGTCGACGGGGGGCTCCACCGGGGAGCTGTTTTTT. This gives the protein CAISESTGGSTGELFF.

This clone was picked up one time. The chain links TRBV7-2 to TRBJ2-7; 10 nucleotides match TRBD1. From germline, CDR1 is SGHTA and CDR2 FQGNSA. J was trimmed by 2 bases and V by 5 bases; bases with no gene match: 12. There are 17 residues in the CDR3. The CDR3 nucleotides read TGTGCCAGCAGCCGAATCCGGGACAGGGGTCTCCCCTACGAGCAGTACTTC. It is translated as CASSRIRDRGLPYEQYF.

The V call is TRBV4-3, the J call TRBJ1-2; D gene unclear. Trimming took 0 bases from V and 2 from J, leaving 10 bases between them. CDR3 size: 15 residues. Germline assignment: CDR1 LGHNA and CDR2 YSLEER. CDR3 nucleotides: TGCGCCAGCAGCCAAGAAGCGGCCACCAACTATGGCTACACCTTC. Encoded protein: CASSQEAATNYGYTF.

This rearrangement joins TRBV5-1 to TRBJ2-5; 11 bases map to TRBD2. The CDR3 is made up of 19 amino acids. V dropped 1 base and J dropped 1; count of bases not matched to a gene: 12. The germline V gene encodes CDR1 SGHRS and CDR2 YFSETQ. CDR3 sequence reads: CASSLTSGSLNPRQETQYF. The CDR3 DNA sequence: TGCGCCAGCAGCTTGACTAGCGGGAGCCTCAATCCCCGCCAAGAGACCCAGTACTTC.

The chain combines TRBV5-8 with TRBJ1-2; D gene ambiguous. V lost 4 bases to trimming and J lost 2 bases, with 9 bases between them. The CDR3 spans 13 residues. Germline CDR1 SGHTS, CDR2 YDEGEE. The CDR3 is CASSRHLNYGYTF. The CDR3 nucleotides are TGTGCCAGCAGCCGCCATCTAAACTATGGCTACACCTTC.

The J gene is TRBJ1-1, the V gene TRBV5-6; D uncertain. Per the germline V gene, CDR1 is SGHDT and CDR2 is YYEEEE. The ends were cut back, 3 bases at V and 2 bases at J, with 11 bases in the middle. The CDR3 consists of 14 residues. The CDR3 DNA reads TGTGCCAGCAGCTACCGGGGAGTCAACACTGAAGCTTTCTTT. It translates to CASSYRGVNTEAFF. Drawing the rest from reference TRBV5-6 and TRBJ1-1, the complete variable domain is DAGVTQSPTHLIKTRGQQVTLRCSPKSGHDTVSWYQQALGQGPQFIFQYYEEEERQRGNFPDRFSGHQFPNYSSELNVNALLLGDSALYLCASSYRGVNTEAFFGQGTRLTVV.

V is TRBV25-1 and J is TRBJ2-1, with 7 bases matching TRBD2. CDR1 is MGHDK and CDR2 is SYGVNS in the germline V gene. This CDR3 has 15 amino acids. V was clipped by 4 bases and J by 1 base; unmatched bases: 4. CDR3 residues: CASSGAGLSYNEQFF. The CDR3 bases are TGTGCCAGCAGTGGAGCGGGGTTATCCTACAATGAGCAGTTCTTC. Full variable domain (outside the CDR3, taken from reference TRBV25-1 and TRBJ2-1): EADIYQTPRYLVIGTGKKITLECSQTMGHDKMYWYQQDPGMELHLIHYSYGVNSTEKGDLSSESTVSRIRTEHFPLTLESARPSHTSQYLCASSGAGLSYNEQFFGPGTRLTVL.

In its sample, this clone was seen a few times. The chain combines TRBV5-1 with TRBJ2-1; no definite D call. CDR3 size: 11 residues. The V and J ends lost 0 bases and 5 bases respectively, with 0 bases between them. Germline V CDR1 and CDR2: SGHRS, YFSETQ. The CDR3, as DNA: TGCGCCAGCAGCTTGGACAATGAGCAGTTCTTC. This codes for CASSLDNEQFF.

The chain uses TRBV2 and TRBJ2-2; D unresolved. Looked up from germline, CDR1 is SNHLY and CDR2 is FYNNEI. The length of the CDR3 is 13 residues. V was shortened by 6 bases and J by 8 bases, with 13 bases between the two germline ends. In DNA form, the CDR3 reads TGTGCCAGCAGAGTACAAGGACGGGGGGAGCTGTTTTTT. Translated, it gives CASRVQGRGELFF.

This chain uses TRBV19 with TRBJ1-5; D is uncertain. V shed 1 base and J shed 6 bases, with 7 bases lying between them. The CDR3 loop spans 13 amino acids. Germline lookup yields CDR1 LNHDA and CDR2 SQIVND (reference sequence). The CDR3 DNA reads TGTGCCAGTAGTATAGGGGTTGGTCAGCCCCAGCATTTT. Protein sequence: CASSIGVGQPQHF.

The CDR3 nucleotides are TGTGCCAGCAGCTTAGATCGGCGGGGGCGATACACCGGGGAGCTGTTTTTT. This translates into CASSLDRRGRYTGELFF. The chain links TRBV11-3 to TRBJ2-2; possible D gene TRBD2, 7 bases. The CDR3 contains 17 residues. CDR1 and CDR2 (germline): SGHNT, YENEEA. Deletions cut 0 bases from V and 3 bases from J, with 14 bases between.

CDR3 bases: TGTGTCACCATATTATTCGGGGTGAGTAACAAGAACACTGAAGCTTTCTTT. Translating it yields CVTILFGVSNKNTEAFF. The chain combines TRBV27 with TRBJ1-1, with D hard to call. The CDR3 spans 17 residues. Germline CDR1 MNHEY, CDR2 SMNVEV (reference sequence).

The CDR3 here is CASSLPPGPYNEQFF. The CDR3 DNA reads as TGTGCCAGCAGCTTACCTCCGGGACCGTACAATGAGCAGTTCTTC. The rearrangement links TRBV11-3 to TRBJ2-1; D is tentatively TRBD1 or TRBD2 (5 bases each). Germline CDR1 is SGHNT and CDR2 is YENEEA. The CDR3 is 15 amino acids. Trimming removed 2 bases at V and 4 bases at J, with 12 bases between.

The chain joins TRBV5-1 to TRBJ2-3; no clear D gene. The germline V gene encodes CDR1 SGHRS and CDR2 YFSETQ. This CDR3 spans 14 amino acids. V was shortened by 4 bases and J by 2 bases, with 11 bases between the two germline ends. CDR3 region: CASSPTRLTDTQYF. Here the CDR3 DNA reads TGCGCCAGCAGCCCCACCCGACTCACAGATACGCAGTATTTT.

CDR3 DNA sequence: TGCGCCAGCAGCTTGGTGGCAGGGGGCACTGAAGCTTTCTTT. This codes for CASSLVAGGTEAFF. V and J are TRBV5-1 and TRBJ1-1, with 7 bases lining up with TRBD1. The CDR3 loop spans 14 amino acids. Looked up from germline, CDR1 is SGHRS and CDR2 is YFSETQ. Trimming cost V 0 bases and J 4 bases; bases outside gene matches: 3.

The chain uses TRBV29-1 and TRBJ1-1; no clear D gene. The CDR3 extends over 10 amino acids. Between the trimmed V and J ends, which lost 6 bases and 6 bases, there was a span of 8 bases. Germline assignment: CDR1 SQVTM and CDR2 ANQGSEA. The CDR3 protein is CSVRSAEAFF. CDR3 DNA: TGCAGCGTCCGGAGCGCTGAAGCTTTCTTT. Full variable domain (remainder filled in from reference TRBV29-1 and TRBJ1-1): SAVISQKPSRDICQRGTSLTIQCQVDSQVTMMFWYRQQPGQSLTLIATANQGSEATYESGFVIDKFPISRPNLTFSTLTVSNMSPEDSSIYLCSVRSAEAFFGQGTRLTVV.

CDR3 sequence: CASSPGTSGTYEQYF. The CDR3 region has the DNA TGTGCCAGTAGTCCCGGGACTAGCGGGACTTACGAGCAGTACTTC. The chain couples TRBV19 to TRBJ2-7; 13 nucleotides match TRBD2. The CDR3 is 15 amino acids. V lost 5 bases to trimming and J lost 4 bases; unmatched junction nucleotides: 5. The V gene's germline CDR1 is LNHDA and CDR2 SQIVND (reference sequence).

By sample share, this clone is medium-sized. V and J are TRBV7-6 and TRBJ2-2; D gene uncertain. V was shortened by 6 bases and J by 7 bases, with 12 bases between the two germline ends. Germline assignment: CDR1 SGHVS and CDR2 FNYEAQ. The CDR3 contains 13 residues. The CDR3 loop is CASSSNSDGELFF. CDR3 nucleotides: TGTGCCAGCAGTTCGAATTCGGACGGGGAGCTGTTTTTT.

The rearrangement uses TRBV11-3 and TRBJ1-1, with D unclear. The CDR3 sequence is 13 residues long. CDR1 is SGHNT and CDR2 is YENEEA in the germline V gene. The germline V and J ends were trimmed by 1 base and 1 base, with 4 bases remaining between them. This CDR3 reads CASSLAGNTEAFF. The CDR3 DNA sequence: TGTGCCAGCAGCTTAGCAGGGAACACTGAAGCTTTCTTT.